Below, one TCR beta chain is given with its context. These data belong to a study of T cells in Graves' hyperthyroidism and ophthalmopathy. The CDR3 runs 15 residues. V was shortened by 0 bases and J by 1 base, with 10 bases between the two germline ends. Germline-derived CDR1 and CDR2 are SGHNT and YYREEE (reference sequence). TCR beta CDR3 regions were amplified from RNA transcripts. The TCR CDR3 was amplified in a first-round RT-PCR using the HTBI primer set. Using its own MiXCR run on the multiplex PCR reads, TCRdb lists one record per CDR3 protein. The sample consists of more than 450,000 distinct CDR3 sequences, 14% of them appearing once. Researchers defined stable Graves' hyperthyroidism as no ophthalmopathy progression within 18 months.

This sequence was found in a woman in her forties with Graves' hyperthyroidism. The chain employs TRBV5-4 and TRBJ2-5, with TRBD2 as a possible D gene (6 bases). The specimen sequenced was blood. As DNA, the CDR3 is TGTGCCAGCAGCTTGGCCGGGGGTACCCAAGAGACCCAGTACTTC. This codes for CASSLAGGTQETQYF.